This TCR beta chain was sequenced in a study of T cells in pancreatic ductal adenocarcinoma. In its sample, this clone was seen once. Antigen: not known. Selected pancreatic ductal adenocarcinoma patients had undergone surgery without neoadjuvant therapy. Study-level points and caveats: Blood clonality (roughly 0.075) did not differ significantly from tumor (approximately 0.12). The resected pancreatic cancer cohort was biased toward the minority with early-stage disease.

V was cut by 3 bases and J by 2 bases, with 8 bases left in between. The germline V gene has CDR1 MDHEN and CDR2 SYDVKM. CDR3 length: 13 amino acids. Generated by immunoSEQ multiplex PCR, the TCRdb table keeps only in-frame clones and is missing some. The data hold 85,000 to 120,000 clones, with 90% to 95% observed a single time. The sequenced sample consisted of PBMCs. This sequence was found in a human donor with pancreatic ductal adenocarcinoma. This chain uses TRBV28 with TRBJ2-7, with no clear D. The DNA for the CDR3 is TGTGCCAGCAGTTTTGAGGCGACCTACGAGCAGTACTTC. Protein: CASSFEATYEQYF.